This entry concerns a single T cell receptor beta chain. The antigen remains undetermined. The record originates from a study of cytomegalovirus exposure and HLA in healthy donors. This CDR3 has 14 amino acids. Germline trimming cut 6 bases from V and 0 bases from J; bases unmatched to any gene: 5. The germline gives CDR1 SGHRS, CDR2 YFSETQ. Broader study findings: HLA alleles were associated with 15,000 to 20,000 TCR beta sequences in a later analysis at 0.05 false discovery rate. A prior analysis recorded that most TCR beta V segments were productive about 87% or about 30% of the time. The study labeled 170 or so TCR beta chains cytomegalovirus-associated.

The PCR was carried out with 60 Vbeta primers and 13 Jbeta primers. Generated by immunoSEQ multiplex PCR, the TCRdb table keeps only in-frame clones and is missing some. The data show under 200,000 clones, around 79% seen once. Specimen: PBMCs. The rearrangement links TRBV5-1 to TRBJ2-7; TRBD1 matches 8 bases. This receptor was taken from a woman between 40 and 55 years old in good health and CMV-seropositive. The CDR3 region has the DNA TGCGCCAGCACCCTGGGACAGGTCTCCTACGAGCAGTACTTC. Translation: CASTLGQVSYEQYF.